This section outlines one TCR beta chain sequence together with its context. With 6 bases removed from V and 6 bases from J, the gap between germline ends came to 14 bases. The germline CDR1 and CDR2 sequences are MGHDK and SYGVNS. There are 13 residues in the CDR3. The CD8+ and CD4+ T cells were negatively isolated, with the TEMRA cells enriched by FACS. The entry originates in a study of CD8 T cells in Susac syndrome. A quantity of roughly 0.5 to 1 ug RNA underwent reverse transcription using random hexamers. TCRdb recomputed calls from the immunoSEQ multiplex PCR reads with MiXCR, one row per CDR3 protein. This sample yields some 150,000 distinct CDR3 sequences, of which approximately 93% are seen a single time; around 0.21% belongs to the top ten.

The sequenced material came from CD8+ T cells from PBMCs. The chain joins TRBV25-1 to TRBJ1-2; the D gene is possibly TRBD1 (6 bases). This clonotype originated in a human donor with multiple sclerosis. Here the CDR3 reads CASSEQGGDGYTF. The DNA for the CDR3 is TGTGCCAGCAGCGAACAGGGTGGGGATGGCTACACCTTC.